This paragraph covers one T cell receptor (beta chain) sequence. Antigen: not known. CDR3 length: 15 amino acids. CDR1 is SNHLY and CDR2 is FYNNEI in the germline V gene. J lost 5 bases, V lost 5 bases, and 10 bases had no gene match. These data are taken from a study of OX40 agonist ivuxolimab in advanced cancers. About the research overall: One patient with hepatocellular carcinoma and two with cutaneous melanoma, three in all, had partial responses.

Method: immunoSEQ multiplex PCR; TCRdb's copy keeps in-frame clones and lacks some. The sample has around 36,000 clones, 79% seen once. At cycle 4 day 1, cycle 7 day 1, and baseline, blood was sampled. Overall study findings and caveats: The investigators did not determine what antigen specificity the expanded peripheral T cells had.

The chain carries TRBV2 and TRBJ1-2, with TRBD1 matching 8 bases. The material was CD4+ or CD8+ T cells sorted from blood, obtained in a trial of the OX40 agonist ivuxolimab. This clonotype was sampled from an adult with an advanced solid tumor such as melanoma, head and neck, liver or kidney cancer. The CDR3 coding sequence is TGTGCCAGCAGTCGCTCGAAGGGACAGGTATATGGCTACACCTTC. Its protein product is CASSRSKGQVYGYTF. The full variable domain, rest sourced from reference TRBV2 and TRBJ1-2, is EPEVTQTPSHQVTQMGQEVILRCVPISNHLYFYWYRQILGQKVEFLVSFYNNEISEKSEIFDDQFSVERPDGSNFTLKIRSTKLEDSAMYFCASSRSKGQVYGYTFGSGTRLTVV.